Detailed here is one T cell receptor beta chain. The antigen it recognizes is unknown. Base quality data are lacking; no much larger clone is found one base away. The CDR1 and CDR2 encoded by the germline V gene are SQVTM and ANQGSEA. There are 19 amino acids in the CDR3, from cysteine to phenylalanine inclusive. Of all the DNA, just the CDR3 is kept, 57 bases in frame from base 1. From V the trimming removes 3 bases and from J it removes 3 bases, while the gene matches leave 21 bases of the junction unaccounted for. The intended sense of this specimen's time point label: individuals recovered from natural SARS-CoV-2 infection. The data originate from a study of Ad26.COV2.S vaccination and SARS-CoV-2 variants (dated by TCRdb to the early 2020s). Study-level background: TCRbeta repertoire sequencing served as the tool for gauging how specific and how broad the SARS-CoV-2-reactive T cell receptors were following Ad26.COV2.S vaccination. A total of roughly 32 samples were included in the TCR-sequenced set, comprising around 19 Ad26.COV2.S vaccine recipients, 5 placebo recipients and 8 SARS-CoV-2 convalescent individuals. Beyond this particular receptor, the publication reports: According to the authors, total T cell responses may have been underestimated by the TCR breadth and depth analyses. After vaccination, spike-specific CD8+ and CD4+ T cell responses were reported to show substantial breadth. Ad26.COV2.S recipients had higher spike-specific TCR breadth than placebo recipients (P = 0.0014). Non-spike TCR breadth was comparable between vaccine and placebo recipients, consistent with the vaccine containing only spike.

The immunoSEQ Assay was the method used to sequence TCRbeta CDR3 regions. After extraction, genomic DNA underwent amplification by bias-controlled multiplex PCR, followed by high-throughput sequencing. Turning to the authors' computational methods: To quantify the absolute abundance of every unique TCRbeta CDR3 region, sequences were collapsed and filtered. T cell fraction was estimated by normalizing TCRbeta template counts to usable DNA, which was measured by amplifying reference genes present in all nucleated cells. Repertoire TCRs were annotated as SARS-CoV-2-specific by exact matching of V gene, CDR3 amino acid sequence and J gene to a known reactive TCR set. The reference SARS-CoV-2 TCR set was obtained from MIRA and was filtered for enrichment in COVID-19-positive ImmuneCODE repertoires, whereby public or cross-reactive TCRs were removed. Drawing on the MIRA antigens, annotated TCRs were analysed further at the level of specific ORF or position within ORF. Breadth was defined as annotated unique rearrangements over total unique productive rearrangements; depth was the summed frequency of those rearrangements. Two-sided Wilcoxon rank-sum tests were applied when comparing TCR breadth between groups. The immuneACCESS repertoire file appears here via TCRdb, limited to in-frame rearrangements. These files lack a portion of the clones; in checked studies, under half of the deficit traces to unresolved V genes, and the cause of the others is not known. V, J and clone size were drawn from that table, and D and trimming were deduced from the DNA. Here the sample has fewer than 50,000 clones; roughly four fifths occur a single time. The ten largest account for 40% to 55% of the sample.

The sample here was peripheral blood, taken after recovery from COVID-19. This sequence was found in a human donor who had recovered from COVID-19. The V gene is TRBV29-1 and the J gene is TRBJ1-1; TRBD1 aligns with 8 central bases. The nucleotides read TGCAGCGTTGAGCTTAGTCAGTGGACAGGGATCGGTGTGGACACTGAAGCTTTCTTT. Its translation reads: CSVELSQWTGIGVDTEAFF.